The next 9 T cell receptor beta chains were all read from a single sample in a study of shared clonotypes between healthy human individuals. Sequenced by immunoSEQ multiplex PCR; TCRdb stores in-frame clones only, minus some. The repertoire holds about 2 million clones, with roughly 94% as singletons. Input material: naive CD4+ T cells sorted from blood. Subset given: CD45RA+ positively selected. The receptor set was obtained from a man in his late teens or twenties in good health.

This clone was found once. The gene calls are TRBV7-2 and TRBJ2-3, with 12 bases matching TRBD1. Looked up from germline, CDR1 is SGHTA and CDR2 is FQGNSA. CDR3 length: 15 amino acids. V trimming: 3 bases; J trimming: 4 bases; junction bases outside the gene matches: 2. The CDR3, as DNA: TGTGCCAGCAGCTTGGGGACAGGGGGCGCAGATACGCAGTATTTT. This codes for CASSLGTGGADTQYF.

This clone appeared a single time. This chain joins TRBV11-2 and TRBJ2-5; D is possibly TRBD1 (6 bases). The germline V gene has CDR1 SGHAT and CDR2 FQNNGV. The V end was cut by 5 bases, the J end by 2 bases, with 15 bases between. CDR3 size: 15 residues. This chain's CDR3 is CASSPRRGRQETQYF. DNA for the CDR3: TGTGCCAGCAGCCCCCGCAGGGGAAGACAAGAGACCCAGTACTTC.

V usage is TRBV10-1 and J usage is TRBJ2-7, with TRBD1 identical over 8 bases. J was trimmed by 2 bases and V by 5 bases; bases with no gene match: 2. Per the germline V gene, CDR1 is WNHNN and CDR2 is SYGVQD (reference sequence). The CDR3 loop spans 13 amino acids. CDR3 DNA: TGCGCCAGCAGTAAGGACAGGGCCTACGAGCAGTACTTC. It specifies CASSKDRAYEQYF.

For this clone: This specimen includes other DNA sequences encoding the same CDR3. This rearrangement joins TRBV4-1 to TRBJ2-5; a weak D match, TRBD2 (5 bases). Germline values: CDR1 MGHRA, CDR2 YSYEKL. The CDR3 extends over 13 amino acids. Between the trimmed V and J ends, which lost 0 bases and 4 bases, there was a span of 6 bases. In DNA, the CDR3 is TGCGCCAGCAGCCAAGACGAGGGAGAGACCCAGTACTTC. Translated: CASSQDEGETQYF.

V and J are TRBV7-2 and TRBJ1-2, with D unclear. The CDR3 spans 15 residues. The V end lost 2 bases, the J end lost 5 bases, and 15 bases lay between the germline ends. Germline CDR1 SGHTA, CDR2 FQGNSA. CDR3 residues: CASSLSPLAAYGYTF. CDR3 sequence (DNA): TGTGCCAGCAGCTTAAGTCCACTCGCGGCGTATGGCTACACCTTC.

The rearrangement links TRBV7-2 to TRBJ2-7; 9 nucleotides align to TRBD2. Germline values: CDR1 SGHTA, CDR2 FQGNSA. The CDR3 is 16 amino acids. Trimming removed 2 bases from V and 3 bases from J; junction bases left unmatched: 8. The CDR3 DNA reads TGTGCCAGCAGCTTAAATAGGGCTAGCGGGATCTACGAGCAGTACTTC. Translating gives CASSLNRASGIYEQYF.

The J gene is TRBJ2-1, the V gene TRBV27; 9 nucleotides line up with TRBD1. The V gene end was trimmed by 4 bases and the J gene end by 5 bases; junction bases not matched to a gene: 9. CDR3 length: 16 residues. Germline V gene sequence: CDR1 MNHEY, CDR2 SMNVEV (reference sequence). The CDR3 DNA is TGTGCCAGCAGTTCCCCGGGACAGGGCCCACACAATGAGCAGTTCTTC. It translates to CASSSPGQGPHNEQFF.

This chain uses TRBV2 with TRBJ1-3; the D is unclear. The germline CDR1 and CDR2 sequences are SNHLY and FYNNEI. The CDR3 length is 12 residues. V shed 8 bases and J shed 0 bases, with 5 bases lying between them. DNA for the CDR3: TGTGCCAGCGGGCGCTCTGGAAACACCATATATTTT. It codes for CASGRSGNTIYF.

As to this clone: This sample also contains other DNA sequences that code for the same CDR3. The V gene is TRBV11-2, the J gene TRBJ2-5; D is ambiguous. The V end lost 5 bases, the J end lost 4 bases, and 5 bases lay between the germline ends. Germline V gene sequence: CDR1 SGHAT, CDR2 FQNNGV. The CDR3 is made up of 11 amino acids. CDR3 sequence (DNA): TGTGCCAGCAGCACCAGAGAGACCCAGTACTTC. Encoded protein: CASSTRETQYF.